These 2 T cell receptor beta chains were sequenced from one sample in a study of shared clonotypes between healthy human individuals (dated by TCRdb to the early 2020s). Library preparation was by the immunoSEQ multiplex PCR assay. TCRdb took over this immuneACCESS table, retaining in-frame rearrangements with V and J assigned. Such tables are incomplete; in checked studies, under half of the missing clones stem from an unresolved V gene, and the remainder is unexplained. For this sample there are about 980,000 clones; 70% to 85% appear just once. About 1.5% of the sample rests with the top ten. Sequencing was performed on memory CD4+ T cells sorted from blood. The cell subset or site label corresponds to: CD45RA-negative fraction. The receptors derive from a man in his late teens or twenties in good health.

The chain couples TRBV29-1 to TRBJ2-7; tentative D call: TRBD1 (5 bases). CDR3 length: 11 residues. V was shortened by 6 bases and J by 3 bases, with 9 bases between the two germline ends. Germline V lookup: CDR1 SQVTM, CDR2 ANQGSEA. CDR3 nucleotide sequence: TGCAGCGTAGCGACAGACTACGAGCAGTACTTC. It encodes CSVATDYEQYF.

The CDR3 here is CASSLGGALNTEAFF. DNA of the CDR3: TGTGCCAGCAGCTTAGGGGGGGCCTTGAACACTGAAGCTTTCTTT. The J gene is TRBJ1-1, the V gene TRBV7-9; weak D call: TRBD1 (6 bases). Trimming took off 1 base at V and 0 bases at J, with 9 bases between the two ends. Per the germline V gene, CDR1 is SEHNR and CDR2 is FQNEAQ (reference sequence). This CDR3 has 15 amino acids.